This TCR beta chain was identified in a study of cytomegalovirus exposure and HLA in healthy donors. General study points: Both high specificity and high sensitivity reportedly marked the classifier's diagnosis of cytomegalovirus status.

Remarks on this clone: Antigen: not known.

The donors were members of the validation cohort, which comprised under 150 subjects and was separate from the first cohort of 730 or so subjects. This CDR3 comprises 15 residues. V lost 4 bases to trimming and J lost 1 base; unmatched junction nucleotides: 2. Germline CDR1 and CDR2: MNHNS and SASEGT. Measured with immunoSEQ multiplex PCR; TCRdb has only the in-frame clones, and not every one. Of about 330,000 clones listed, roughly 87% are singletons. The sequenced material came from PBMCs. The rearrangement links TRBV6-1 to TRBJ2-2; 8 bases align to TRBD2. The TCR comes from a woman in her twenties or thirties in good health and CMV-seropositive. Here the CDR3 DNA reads TGTGCCAGCAGTGGGACTAGCTTGAACACCGGGGAGCTGTTTTTT. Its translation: CASSGTSLNTGELFF.